This T cell receptor beta chain was captured by sequencing in a study of blood T cells in healthy people across ages. J was trimmed by 4 bases and V by 6 bases; bases with no gene match: 18. The CDR3 length is 18 residues. Germline CDR1 reads MNHEY; CDR2 reads SVGEGT. PCR was performed a second time for 7 to 11 cycles using a sample-barcoded 5' primer and a J-beta primer mix. Tags on each cDNA molecule came from a template-switch adaptor with 12 random nucleotides. Sequencing of every sample gave 3 million or more CDR3-containing paired-end reads. From the 5' RACE reads, TCRdb called clonotypes with MiXCR, one entry per CDR3 protein. The sample holds around 710,000 distinct CDR3 sequences, approximately 43% seen once.

Sequencing was performed on blood. The clonotype originates from a woman in her sixties in good health. This chain uses TRBV6-2 or TRBV6-3 with TRBJ2-7, with 10 bases identical to TRBD2. CDR3 amino acids: CASSTPGRTTSGKYEQYF. CDR3 nucleotides: TGTGCCAGCAGCACCCCGGGACGGACCACTAGCGGGAAGTACGAGCAGTACTTC.